The present TCR beta chain was sequenced within a study of T cells in tuberculosis. As for the study in general: In South Africa, adults with active tuberculosis were compared with IGRA-negative and latently infected IGRA-positive adolescents. Study results and caveats: Smaller distances to GMM-specific TCRs suggested their expansion in active tuberculosis.

Some clones are missing from TCRdb's copy, which holds only in-frame ones; the method was immunoSEQ multiplex PCR. The sample includes fewer than 35,000 clones, around 88% of them seen just once. Noted time point: new active TB diagnosis, blood taken before or within 7 days of starting treatment. The V end was cut by 7 bases, the J end by 0 bases, with 9 bases between. Germline values: CDR1 MDHEN, CDR2 SYDVKM. The CDR3 extends over 13 amino acids. Turning to this clone: No antigen is known for it.

Specimen: PBMCs, collected at tuberculosis diagnosis. The TCR comes from an adult with tuberculosis. The chain carries TRBV28 and TRBJ1-1, with D unclear. The DNA for the CDR3 is TGTGCCAGCAAATTTGGAGTGAACACTGAAGCTTTCTTT. Translated, it gives CASKFGVNTEAFF.